One and the same sample provided the 16 T cell receptor beta chains below, sequenced in a study of blood T cell repertoires in COVID-19. Method: immunoSEQ multiplex PCR; TCRdb's copy keeps in-frame clones and lacks some. The table records 120,000 or so clones, approximately 80% of them present only once. Input material: peripheral blood. The receptors shown here come from a middle-aged man with active or convalescent COVID-19.

This sequence joins TRBV7-9 and TRBJ2-2, with 9 bases fitting TRBD2. Germline lookup yields CDR1 SEHNR and CDR2 FQNEAQ (reference sequence). The CDR3 runs 15 residues. V lost 0 bases to trimming and J lost 6 bases; unmatched junction nucleotides: 2. Here the CDR3 reads CASSLARGRAGELFF. The CDR3, as DNA: TGTGCCAGCAGCTTAGCGCGCGGGAGGGCCGGGGAGCTGTTTTTT.

The chain employs TRBV7-2 and TRBJ1-3; perhaps TRBD1 as D (6 bases). Trimming pared 6 bases from V and 2 bases from J, leaving 20 bases between. This CDR3 is built from 17 residues. In germline, CDR1 is SGHTA, CDR2 FQGNSA. As DNA, the CDR3 is TGTGCCAGCAGGTTGGTTGGACAGTCTCAGCCTGGAAACACCATATATTTT. As protein: CASRLVGQSQPGNTIYF.

V gene TRBV24-1 combines with J gene TRBJ2-1; tentative D call: TRBD2 (5 bases). Trimming removed 0 bases from V and 8 bases from J, with 7 bases in between. The CDR3 has 13 residues. From germline, CDR1 is KGHDR and CDR2 SFDVKD. The CDR3: CATSDLLGDEQFF. The CDR3, as DNA: TGTGCCACCAGTGATTTGTTGGGAGATGAGCAGTTCTTC.

The rearrangement uses TRBV30 and TRBJ1-6; D gene uncertain. This CDR3 comprises 14 residues. Germline V gene lookup returns CDR1 GTSNPN and CDR2 SVGIG (reference sequence). V was cut by 0 bases and J by 7 bases, with 10 bases left in between. CDR3 amino acids: CAWSVRGLNSPLHF. As DNA, the CDR3 is TGTGCCTGGAGTGTACGGGGTCTGAATTCACCCCTCCACTTT.

The chain uses TRBV5-1 and TRBJ2-1; 9 nucleotides match TRBD2. The CDR3 has 14 amino acids. The V gene's germline CDR1 is SGHRS and CDR2 YFSETQ. The V and J ends lost 7 bases and 9 bases, in that order; junction bases with no gene match: 11. CDR3 sequence (DNA): TGCGCCAGCCTTTGGGCTAGCGGGATGGGTGAGCAGTTCTTC. The encoded protein is CASLWASGMGEQFF. Full variable domain (rest looked up from reference TRBV5-1 and TRBJ2-1): KAGVTQTPRYLIKTRGQQVTLSCSPISGHRSVSWYQQTPGQGLQFLFEYFSETQRNKGNFPGRFSGRQFSNSRSEMNVSTLELGDSALYLCASLWASGMGEQFFGPGTRLTVL.

The chain has TRBV11-3 and TRBJ1-2, with D maybe TRBD1 (6 bases). In germline, CDR1 is SGHNT, CDR2 YENEEA. Trimming shortened V by 0 bases and J by 2 bases, and 16 bases separated the two germline ends. The CDR3 runs 17 residues. Written as DNA, the CDR3 is TGTGCCAGCAGCTTAGATAGGTGGGGACATGAAAACTATGGCTACACCTTC. Protein product: CASSLDRWGHENYGYTF.

The chain has TRBV7-3 and TRBJ2-2; 7 positions match TRBD1. V lost 4 bases and J lost 5; bases outside the gene matches: 4. The CDR3 spans 14 residues. Per the germline V gene, CDR1 is SGHTA and CDR2 is FQGTGA. The CDR3: CASSSTGATGELFF. CDR3 coding DNA: TGTGCCAGCAGCTCAACAGGGGCGACCGGGGAGCTGTTTTTT. Combining the CDR3 with reference TRBV7-3 and TRBJ2-2 gives the whole variable domain GAGVSQTPSNKVTEKGKYVELRCDPISGHTALYWYRQSLGQGPEFLIYFQGTGAADDSGLPNDRFFAVRPEGSVSTLKIQRTERGDSAVYLCASSSTGATGELFFGEGSRLTVL.

This chain joins TRBV15 and TRBJ2-1; D unclear. Germline V gives CDR1 LNHNV, CDR2 YYDKDF (reference sequence). CDR3 length: 14 residues. Trimming cost V 5 bases and J 5 bases, with 13 bases left between them. This CDR3 is CATSPTYTNNEQFF. Here the CDR3 DNA reads TGTGCCACCAGCCCGACGTATACTAACAATGAGCAGTTCTTC.

The chain is built from TRBV7-9 and TRBJ1-4; D is unclear. The CDR3 runs 14 residues. Germline-derived CDR1 and CDR2 are SEHNR and FQNEAQ (reference sequence). Between the trimmed V and J ends, which lost 1 base and 5 bases, there was a span of 8 bases. CDR3 DNA sequence: TGTGCCAGCAGCTTAGGGGGAGCGAATGAAAAACTGTTTTTT. It encodes CASSLGGANEKLFF.

This clone was picked up one time. The chain carries TRBV6-5 and TRBJ2-3; 11 bases are shared with TRBD2. The germline CDR1 and CDR2 sequences are MNHEY and SVGAGI. The V and J ends lost 6 bases and 4 bases, in that order; junction bases with no gene match: 6. This CDR3 is built from 15 residues. This CDR3 is CASSFSGRVSDTQYF. CDR3 nucleotide sequence: TGTGCCAGCAGCTTTAGCGGGAGGGTCTCAGATACGCAGTATTTT.

This sequence joins TRBV15 and TRBJ1-2; D might be TRBD1 (6 bases). In germline, CDR1 is LNHNV, CDR2 YYDKDF (reference sequence). The ends were cut back, 1 base at V and 12 bases at J, with 18 bases in the middle. CDR3 size: 14 residues. CDR3: CATSRAERGGADTF. In DNA form, the CDR3 reads TGTGCCACCAGCAGAGCAGAGCGGGGGGGCGCGGACACCTTC.

This chain uses TRBV4-3 with TRBJ2-1, with 8 bases identical to TRBD2. There are 14 residues in the CDR3. After removal of 0 bases from V and 10 bases from J, the junction contained 5 bases not matched to a gene. The V gene's germline CDR1 is LGHNA and CDR2 YSLEER. The CDR3 here is CASSQDLGGGEQFF. In DNA form, the CDR3 reads TGCGCCAGCAGCCAAGATCTCGGGGGGGGCGAGCAGTTCTTC.

The chain recombines TRBV6-2 or TRBV6-3 with TRBJ2-7, with D possibly TRBD1 on 6 matching bases. Germline V gene sequence: CDR1 MNHEY, CDR2 SVGEGT. V lost 6 bases and J lost 3, with 12 bases in between. This CDR3 region has 13 residues. The CDR3 DNA reads TGTGCCAGCAGCAAGGGGGTTCTCTACGAGCAGTACTTC. Protein: CASSKGVLYEQYF.

The gene calls are TRBV2 and TRBJ1-6, with D perhaps TRBD1 (5 bases). Trimming stripped 6 bases from V and 5 bases from J, with 8 bases between. Looked up from germline, CDR1 is SNHLY and CDR2 is FYNNEI. CDR3 length: 13 residues. Here the CDR3 reads CASRGPNNSPLHF. CDR3 nucleotides: TGTGCCAGCAGGGGGCCTAATAATTCACCCCTCCACTTT.

This clone has a count of ten or more. The chain couples TRBV11-3 to TRBJ2-1, with a possible D match to TRBD1 (6 bases). V lost 5 bases, J lost 4 bases, and 15 bases lay in between. The CDR3 consists of 15 residues. Per germline, CDR1 SGHNT and CDR2 YENEEA. The DNA of the CDR3 is TGTGCCAGCAGCGCCCGACAGGAAAGTTACAATGAGCAGTTCTTC. This encodes CASSARQESYNEQFF.

The chain recombines TRBV7-8 with TRBJ2-2; TRBD1 might be the D (6 bases). The V end lost 5 bases, the J end lost 4 bases, and 14 bases lay between the germline ends. This CDR3 contains 15 residues. Germline CDR1 reads SGHVS; CDR2 reads FQNEAQ. CDR3 in DNA: TGTGCCAGCAGCGCAAGGGGGATCGGCACCGGGGAGCTGTTTTTT. As protein: CASSARGIGTGELFF.